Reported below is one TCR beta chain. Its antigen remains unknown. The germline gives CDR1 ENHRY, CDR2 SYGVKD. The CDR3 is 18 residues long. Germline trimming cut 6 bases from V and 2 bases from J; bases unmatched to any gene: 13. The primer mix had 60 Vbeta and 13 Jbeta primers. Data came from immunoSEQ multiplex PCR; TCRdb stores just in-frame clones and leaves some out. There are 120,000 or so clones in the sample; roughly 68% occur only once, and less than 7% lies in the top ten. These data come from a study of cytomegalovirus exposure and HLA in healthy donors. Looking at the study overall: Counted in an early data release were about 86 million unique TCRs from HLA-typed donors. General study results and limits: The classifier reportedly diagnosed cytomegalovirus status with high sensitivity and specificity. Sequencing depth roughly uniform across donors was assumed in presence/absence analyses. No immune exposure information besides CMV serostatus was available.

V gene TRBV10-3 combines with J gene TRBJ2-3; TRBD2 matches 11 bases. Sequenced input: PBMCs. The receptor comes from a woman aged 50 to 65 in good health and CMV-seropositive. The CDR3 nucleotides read TGTGCCATCAGCGGGACTAGCGGAATCCCCCCCGCCACAGATACGCAGTATTTT. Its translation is CAISGTSGIPPATDTQYF.